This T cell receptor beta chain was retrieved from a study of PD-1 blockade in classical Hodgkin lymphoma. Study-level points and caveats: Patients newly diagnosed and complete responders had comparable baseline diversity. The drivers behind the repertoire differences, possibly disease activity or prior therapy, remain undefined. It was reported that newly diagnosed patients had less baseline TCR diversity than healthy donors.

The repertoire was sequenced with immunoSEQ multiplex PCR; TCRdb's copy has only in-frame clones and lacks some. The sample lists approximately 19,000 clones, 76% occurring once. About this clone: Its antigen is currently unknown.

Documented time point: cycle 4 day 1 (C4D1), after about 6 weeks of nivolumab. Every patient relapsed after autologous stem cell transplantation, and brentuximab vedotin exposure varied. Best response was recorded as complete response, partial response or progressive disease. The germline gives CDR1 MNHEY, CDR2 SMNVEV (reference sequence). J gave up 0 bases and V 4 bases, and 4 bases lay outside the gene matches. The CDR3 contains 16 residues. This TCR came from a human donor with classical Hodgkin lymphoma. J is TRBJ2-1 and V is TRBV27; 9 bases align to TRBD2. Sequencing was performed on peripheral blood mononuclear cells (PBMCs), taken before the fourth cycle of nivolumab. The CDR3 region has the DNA TGTGCCAGCAGTTCCTTTAGCGGGAGCTCCTACAATGAGCAGTTCTTC. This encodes CASSSFSGSSYNEQFF.